This T cell receptor (beta chain) was captured by sequencing in a study of neurological immune-mediated disorders. This clonotype has at least ten counts. V was clipped by 5 bases and J by 8 bases, with 15 bases between them. CDR3 size: 13 residues. The sorted-subset TCR libraries were prepared using about 1 million CD4+ or CD8+ T cells as the starting material. MiXCR, run by TCRdb on the 5' RACE reads, gives a single entry per CDR3 protein. The sample records about 38,000 distinct CDR3 sequences, around a tenth being singletons. The sequencing sample was made of CD4+ T cells from blood. This rearrangement joins TRBV12-3 or TRBV12-4 to TRBJ1-2; tentative D call: TRBD1 (5 bases). This clonotype was obtained from a woman aged 25-40 years with HTLV-1-associated myelopathy (HAM/TSP). The CDR3 reads CASSPGVGSGYTF. The CDR3 bases are TGTGCCAGCAGTCCGGGGGTGGGCAGCGGCTACACCTTC.